One T cell receptor beta chain is described in this entry. The antigen is undetermined. This record belongs to a study of somatic mutations in cytotoxic T cells in rheumatoid arthritis. Background on the study: Patients gave 30 ml EDTA peripheral blood immediately after diagnosis, prior to starting treatment. Study-wide findings and caveats: For about an eighth of the roughly 60 patients, a single CD8+ clone accounted for more than 20% of CD8+ cells. The identity of the antigens targeted by the expanded CD8+ clones remained unknown. It was found that CD8+ T-cell clonality in rheumatoid arthritis patients did not differ significantly from that in age-matched healthy controls.

Data came from immunoSEQ multiplex PCR; TCRdb stores just in-frame clones and leaves some out. Of around 19,000 clones in the sample, around 80% were seen once. Germline V gives CDR1 MGHDK, CDR2 SYGVNS. The CDR3 is 15 amino acids. Trimming left V 4 bases short and J 4 bases short, with 16 bases between. The chain joins TRBV25-1 to TRBJ2-5, with a weak D call TRBD2 (5 bases). The clonotype comes from an adult with rheumatoid arthritis. The sequenced material came from CD8+ T cells sorted from blood. The CDR3 spells CASSADGLLIETQYF. DNA for the CDR3: TGTGCCAGCAGTGCCGACGGACTCCTGATAGAGACCCAGTACTTC.